This TCR beta chain is drawn from a study of B cell selection in AIRE deficiency. The sorted conventional CD4 T cells were gated as CD4+CD127+. Findings and limits, study-wide: Patient Tconv cells held roughly a third of Treg sequences shared by healthy donors. AIRE-deficient Tconv and Treg repertoires matched healthy donors in TCRBV, CDR3 length, diversity. Of roughly 3,300 shared Treg TCRbeta sequences, around 31% were healthy-donor-only and 9.3% patient-only.

Comment on this clone: Its target is not known.

CDR1 and CDR2 from the germline V gene are SGDLS and YYNGEE. The CDR3 contains 15 residues. Germline trimming cut 2 bases from V and 4 bases from J; bases unmatched to any gene: 3. Original processing methods: Conventional T cell pools: about 99,000 distinct patient, just over 1.3x10^5 donor TCRbeta sequences. Some clones are missing from TCRdb's copy, which holds only in-frame ones; the method was immunoSEQ multiplex PCR. The V and J calls and clone size come from that table; D and trimming were worked out from the DNA. Of roughly 25,000 clones listed, around 97% are singletons. The receptor comes from a human donor with AIRE deficiency. Sequencing used conventional CD4+ T cells sorted from PBMCs. The chain recombines TRBV9 with TRBJ2-3; 11 bases line up with TRBD2. The CDR3 reads CASSVASGRSDTQYF. The CDR3, as DNA: TGTGCCAGCAGCGTTGCTAGCGGGAGGTCAGATACGCAGTATTTT. Full variable domain (remainder filled in from reference TRBV9 and TRBJ2-3): DSGVTQTPKHLITATGQRVTLRCSPRSGDLSVYWYQQSLDQGLQFLIQYYNGEERAKGNILERFSAQQFPDLHSELNLSSLELGDSALYFCASSVASGRSDTQYFGPGTRLTVL.